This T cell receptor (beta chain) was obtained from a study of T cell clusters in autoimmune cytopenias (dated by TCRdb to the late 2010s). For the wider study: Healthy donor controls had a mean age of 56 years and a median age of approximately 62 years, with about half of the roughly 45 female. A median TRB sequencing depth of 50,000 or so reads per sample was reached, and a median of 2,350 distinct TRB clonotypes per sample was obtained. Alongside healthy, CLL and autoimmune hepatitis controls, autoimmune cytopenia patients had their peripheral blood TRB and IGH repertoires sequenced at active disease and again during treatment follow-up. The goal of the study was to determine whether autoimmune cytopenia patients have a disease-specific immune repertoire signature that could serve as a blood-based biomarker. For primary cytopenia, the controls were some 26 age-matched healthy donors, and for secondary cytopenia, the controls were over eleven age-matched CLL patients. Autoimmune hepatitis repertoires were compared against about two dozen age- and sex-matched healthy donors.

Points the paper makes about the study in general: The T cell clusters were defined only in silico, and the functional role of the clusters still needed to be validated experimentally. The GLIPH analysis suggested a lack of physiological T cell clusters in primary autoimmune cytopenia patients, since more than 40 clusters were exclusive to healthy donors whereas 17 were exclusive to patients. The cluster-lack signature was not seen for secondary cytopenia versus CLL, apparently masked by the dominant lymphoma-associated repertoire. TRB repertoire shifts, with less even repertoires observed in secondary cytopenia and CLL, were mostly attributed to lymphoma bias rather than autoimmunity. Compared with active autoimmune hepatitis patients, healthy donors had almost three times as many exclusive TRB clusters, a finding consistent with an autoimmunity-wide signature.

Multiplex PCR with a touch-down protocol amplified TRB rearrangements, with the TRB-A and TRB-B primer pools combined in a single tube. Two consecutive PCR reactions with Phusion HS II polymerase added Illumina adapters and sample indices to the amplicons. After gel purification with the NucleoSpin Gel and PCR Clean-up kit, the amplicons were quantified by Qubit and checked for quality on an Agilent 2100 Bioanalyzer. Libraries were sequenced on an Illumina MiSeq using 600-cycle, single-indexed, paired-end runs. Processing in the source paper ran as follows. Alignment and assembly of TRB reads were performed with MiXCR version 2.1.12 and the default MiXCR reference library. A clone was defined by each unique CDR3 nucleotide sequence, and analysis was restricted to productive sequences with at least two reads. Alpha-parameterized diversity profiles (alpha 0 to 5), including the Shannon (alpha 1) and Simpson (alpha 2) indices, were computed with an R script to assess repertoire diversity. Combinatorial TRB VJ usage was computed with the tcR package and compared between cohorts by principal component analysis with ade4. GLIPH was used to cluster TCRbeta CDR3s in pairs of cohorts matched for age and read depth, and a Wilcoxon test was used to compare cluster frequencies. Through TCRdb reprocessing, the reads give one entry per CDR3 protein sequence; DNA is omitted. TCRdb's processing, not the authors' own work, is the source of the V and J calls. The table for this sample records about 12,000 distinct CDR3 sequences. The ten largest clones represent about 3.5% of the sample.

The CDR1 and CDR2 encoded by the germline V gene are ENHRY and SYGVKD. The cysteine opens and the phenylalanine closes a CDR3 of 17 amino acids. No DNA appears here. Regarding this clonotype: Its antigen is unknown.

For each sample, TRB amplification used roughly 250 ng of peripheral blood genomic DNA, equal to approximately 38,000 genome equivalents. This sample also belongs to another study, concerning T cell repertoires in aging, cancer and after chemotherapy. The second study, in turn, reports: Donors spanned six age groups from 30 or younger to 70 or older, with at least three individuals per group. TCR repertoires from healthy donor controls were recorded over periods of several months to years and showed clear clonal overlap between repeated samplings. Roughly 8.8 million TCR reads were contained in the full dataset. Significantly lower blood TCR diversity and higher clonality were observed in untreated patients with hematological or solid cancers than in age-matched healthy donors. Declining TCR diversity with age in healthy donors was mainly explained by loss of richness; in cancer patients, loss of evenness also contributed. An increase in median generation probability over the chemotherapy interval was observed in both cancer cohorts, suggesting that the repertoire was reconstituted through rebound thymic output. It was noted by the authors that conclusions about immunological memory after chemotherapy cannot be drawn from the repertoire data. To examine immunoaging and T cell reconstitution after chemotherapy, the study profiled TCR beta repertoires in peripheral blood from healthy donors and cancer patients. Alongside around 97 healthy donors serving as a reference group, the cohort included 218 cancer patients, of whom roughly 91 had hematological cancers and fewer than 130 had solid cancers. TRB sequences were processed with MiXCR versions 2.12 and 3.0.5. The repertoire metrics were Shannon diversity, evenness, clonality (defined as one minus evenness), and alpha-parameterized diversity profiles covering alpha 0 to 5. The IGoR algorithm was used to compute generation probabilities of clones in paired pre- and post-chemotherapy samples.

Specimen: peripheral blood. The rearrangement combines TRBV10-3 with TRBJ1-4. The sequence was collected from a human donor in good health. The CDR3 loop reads CAISEPVVGWGREKLFF.